A single sample is the source of the 27 T cell receptor beta chains below, sequenced in a study of T cells in Graves' hyperthyroidism and ophthalmopathy. The investigators amplified TCR beta CDR3 regions from RNA transcripts. An initial round of RT-PCR targeting the TCR CDR3 relied on the HTBI primer set. TCRdb reanalysed the multiplex PCR reads using MiXCR and keeps one entry per CDR3 protein. This table has almost 600,000 distinct CDR3 sequences, 11% to 15% appearing once. The sequenced material came from blood. These receptors were taken from a young woman with Graves' hyperthyroidism that later progressed to Graves' ophthalmopathy.

This clonotype was seen a handful of times. The J gene is TRBJ1-1, the V gene TRBV20-1; unclear D gene. This CDR3 has 13 amino acids. CDR1 and CDR2 from the germline V gene are DFQATT and SNEGSKA (reference sequence). V shed 6 bases and J shed 5 bases, with 16 bases lying between them. The CDR3 nucleotides are TGCAGTGCCCCCGTACTTCCGGAAACTGAAGCTTTCTTT. It yields the protein CSAPVLPETEAFF.

This clonotype has a count of ten or more. One end of the junction varies from germline; a read error may be responsible. The chain uses TRBV27 and TRBJ1-4; D perhaps matches TRBD1 (6 bases). Germline values: CDR1 MNHEY, CDR2 SMNVEV (reference sequence). There are 15 residues in the CDR3. The CDR3 protein is CASSRIPGANEKLFF. CDR3 in DNA: TGTGCCAGCAGCCGAATCCCGGGGGCGAATGAGAAACTGTTTTTT. The variable domain in full, with the rest retrieved from reference TRBV27 and TRBJ1-4, is EAQVTQNPRYLITVTGKKLTVTCSQNMNHEYMSWYRQDPGLGLRQIYYSMNVEVTDKGDVPEGYKVSRKEKRNFPLILESPSPNQTSLYFCASSRIPGANEKLFFGSGTQLSVL.

The table lists this clonotype with many counts. The rearrangement uses TRBV12-5 and TRBJ2-2; 10 bases are shared with TRBD1. Germline V gene data show CDR1 as LGHNT and CDR2 as FRNRAP. The CDR3 extends over 17 amino acids. Trimming cost V 0 bases and J 3 bases; bases outside gene matches: 4. CDR3: CASGLVRGTGDTGELFF. As DNA, the CDR3 is TGTGCTAGTGGTTTGGTACGTGGGACAGGGGACACCGGGGAGCTGTTTTTT.

In its sample, this clonotype was seen many times. This rearrangement joins TRBV7-2 to TRBJ2-5, with TRBD2 identical over 7 bases. This CDR3 is 15 amino acids long. J lost 5 bases, V lost 4 bases, and 10 bases had no gene match. Germline loops: CDR1 SGHTA, CDR2 FQGNSA. The CDR3 reads CASSWQGGSGETQYF. DNA of the CDR3: TGTGCCAGCAGCTGGCAGGGAGGGTCGGGGGAGACCCAGTACTTC.

This clonotype occurred a few times. This sequence joins TRBV28 and TRBJ1-2; the D gene is possibly TRBD1 (6 bases). CDR1 is MDHEN, CDR2 SYDVKM, per germline. Trimming left V 6 bases short and J 4 bases short, with 9 bases between. The CDR3 extends over 12 amino acids. The DNA of the CDR3 is TGTGCCAGCAGCGCGACAGGCTATGGCTACACCTTC. Translating gives CASSATGYGYTF.

This clonotype has a count of ten or more. The rearrangement links TRBV7-9 to TRBJ1-1; a weak D match, TRBD1 (5 bases). The CDR3 is 17 amino acids. Germline V gene lookup returns CDR1 SEHNR and CDR2 FQNEAQ (reference sequence). V dropped 1 base and J dropped 1 base, with 16 bases sitting between them. CDR3 sequence reads: CASSLEPGGPRNTEAFF. CDR3 in DNA: TGTGCCAGCAGCTTAGAACCGGGGGGACCGCGGAACACTGAAGCTTTCTTT. Drawing the rest from reference TRBV7-9 and TRBJ1-1, the complete variable domain is DTGVSQNPRHKITKRGQNVTFRCDPISEHNRLYWYRQTLGQGPEFLTYFQNEAQLEKSRLLSDRFSAERPKGSFSTLEIQRTEQGDSAMYLCASSLEPGGPRNTEAFFGQGTRLTVV.

The gene calls are TRBV12-5 and TRBJ2-3, with TRBD2 matching over 10 bases. This CDR3 has 15 amino acids. V shed 6 bases, J shed 1 base, and the junction held 4 bases outside the gene matches. Germline V gives CDR1 LGHNT, CDR2 FRNRAP. The CDR3 sequence is CASGKGTSGTDTQYF. The CDR3 DNA reads TGTGCTAGTGGAAAAGGGACTAGCGGCACAGATACGCAGTATTTT.

This clonotype was counted many times. V gene TRBV29-1 combines with J gene TRBJ1-1, with no clear D. From germline, CDR1 is SQVTM and CDR2 ANQGSEA. CDR3 length equals 11 residues. V lost 7 bases and J 1 base, leaving 7 bases between the germline ends. CDR3: CSGQTNTEAFF. CDR3 in DNA: TGCAGCGGCCAGACGAACACTGAAGCTTTCTTT.

This clonotype was seen repeatedly, ten times or more. The chain recombines TRBV29-1 with TRBJ2-5, with 9 bases identical to TRBD1. V dropped 4 bases and J dropped 5; count of bases not matched to a gene: 5. The CDR3 is made up of 13 amino acids. CDR1 and CDR2 from the germline V gene are SQVTM and ANQGSEA. The CDR3 sequence: CSVGGTGIETQYF. For the CDR3, the DNA is TGCAGCGTTGGAGGGACAGGGATCGAGACCCAGTACTTC.

As regards this clonotype: Given a much more abundant clone one base away, this may be a read error. The chain couples TRBV24-1 to TRBJ2-1; 9 nucleotides align to TRBD2. With V trimmed by 4 bases and J by 6 bases, 9 bases remained unmatched. This CDR3 spans 16 amino acids. The germline V gene has CDR1 KGHDR and CDR2 SFDVKD. As DNA, the CDR3 is TGTGCCACCAGTGAGCCCGCCGGGACTAGCTGCAATGAGCAGTTCTTC. Translated: CATSEPAGTSCNEQFF.

This clonotype has a count of ten or more. The genes are TRBV27 and TRBJ2-7; no clear D gene. The germline CDR1 and CDR2 sequences are MNHEY and SMNVEV (reference sequence). The CDR3 has 15 amino acids. V was clipped by 2 bases and J by 2 bases, with 13 bases between them. CDR3 nucleotides: TGTGCCAGCAGTTTAACGGGCAGCCAGACCTACGAGCAGTACTTC. Its protein is CASSLTGSQTYEQYF.

This clonotype was counted ten times or more. The chain employs TRBV12-3 or TRBV12-4 and TRBJ2-1; 9 bases line up with TRBD2. J lost 6 bases, V lost 7 bases, and 10 bases had no gene match. The CDR3 runs to 15 residues. The CDR3 DNA sequence: TGTGCCAGCACCTCCCCGCGGGAGGGCCTCAATGAGCAGTTCTTC. Protein: CASTSPREGLNEQFF.

This clonotype was observed many times. The V gene is TRBV7-3, the J gene TRBJ2-2, with D perhaps TRBD1 (6 bases). This CDR3 is built from 14 residues. CDR1 SGHTA and CDR2 FQGTGA come from the germline V gene. Trimming pared 5 bases from V and 5 bases from J, leaving 12 bases between. CDR3 sequence: CASSRQARTGELFF. In DNA, the CDR3 is TGTGCCAGCAGCCGACAGGCCCGAACCGGGGAGCTGTTTTTT.

This clonotype appeared a few times. The chain is built from TRBV7-9 and TRBJ2-5; 9 nucleotides line up with TRBD1. The CDR3 has 15 amino acids. V trimming: 5 bases; J trimming: 5 bases; junction bases outside the gene matches: 9. CDR1 and CDR2 (germline): SEHNR, FQNEAQ (reference sequence). Here the CDR3 reads CASSTDRGSGETQYF. The CDR3 DNA follows: TGTGCCAGCAGCACGGACAGGGGAAGTGGGGAGACCCAGTACTTC.

This clonotype was seen many times. This chain uses TRBV27 with TRBJ2-1; D may match TRBD1 or TRBD2 (5 bases each). Trimming took 5 bases from V and 5 from J, leaving 10 bases between them. Looked up from germline, CDR1 is MNHEY and CDR2 is SMNVEV (reference sequence). The CDR3 totals 13 residues. The CDR3 reads CASSRDPNNEQFF. The CDR3 DNA follows: TGTGCCAGCAGTCGGGACCCGAACAATGAGCAGTTCTTC.

J is TRBJ1-2 and V is TRBV18; no reliable D call. V was clipped by 0 bases and J by 4 bases, with 15 bases between them. CDR3 length: 16 amino acids. Germline V gene data show CDR1 as KGHSH and CDR2 as LQKENI. CDR3 in amino acids: CASSPPLGSLLYGYTF. Here the CDR3 DNA reads TGTGCCAGCTCACCACCGCTGGGGTCGCTGCTCTATGGCTACACCTTC.

This clonotype was observed a few times. The gene calls are TRBV7-9 and TRBJ2-5; weak D call: TRBD2 (5 bases). V lost 1 base and J 4 bases, leaving 10 bases between the germline ends. CDR1 is SEHNR and CDR2 is FQNEAQ in the germline V gene (reference sequence). CDR3 length equals 14 residues. The CDR3 DNA sequence: TGTGCCAGCAGCTTAGGGATTGAGGGAGAGACCCAGTACTTC. It encodes CASSLGIEGETQYF.

This clonotype was counted only a few times. V and J are TRBV18 and TRBJ2-3; 10 bases align to TRBD1. The J segment lost 0 bases and the V segment lost 3 bases, leaving 9 bases of the junction unmatched. The CDR3 is 18 amino acids. Germline V gene lookup returns CDR1 KGHSH and CDR2 LQKENI. The CDR3 is CASSPRTGGVSSTDTQYF. The CDR3, as DNA: TGTGCCAGCTCACCCAGGACAGGGGGTGTCTCTAGCACAGATACGCAGTATTTT.

This clonotype showed up many times. The chain links TRBV7-6 to TRBJ2-1; 16 bases are shared with TRBD2. Germline CDR1 and CDR2: SGHVS and FNYEAQ. V lost 5 bases and J lost 6; bases outside the gene matches: 7. The length of the CDR3 is 17 residues. CDR3 in amino acids: CASSISGTSGRGNEQFF. In DNA, the CDR3 is TGTGCCAGCAGCATCTCCGGGACTAGCGGGAGGGGCAATGAGCAGTTCTTC.

This clonotype was seen ten or more times. V and J are TRBV28 and TRBJ2-1; D may be TRBD2 (6 bases). The V gene's germline CDR1 is MDHEN and CDR2 SYDVKM. Trimming pared 7 bases from V and 0 bases from J, leaving 10 bases between. The CDR3 loop spans 14 amino acids. The chain's CDR3 is CASISGGSYNEQFF. The CDR3 coding sequence is TGTGCCAGCATTAGCGGAGGCTCCTACAATGAGCAGTTCTTC.

The CDR3: CASRKRDIYEQYF. The CDR3 coding sequence is TGTGCCAGCAGGAAGAGGGACATCTACGAGCAGTACTTC. J is TRBJ2-7 and V is TRBV6-2 or TRBV6-3; perhaps TRBD1 as D (6 bases). The germline V and J ends were trimmed by 6 bases and 3 bases, with 12 bases remaining between them. Germline assignment: CDR1 MNHEY and CDR2 SVGEGT. The CDR3 extends over 13 amino acids.

The rearrangement uses TRBV14 and TRBJ2-1, with 10 bases matching TRBD2. CDR3 size: 13 residues. From germline, CDR1 is SGHDN and CDR2 FVKESK. V shed 8 bases and J 5 bases; nucleotides not matched to a gene: 3. CDR3 in DNA: TGTGCCAGCCGACTAGCGGGCAACAATGAGCAGTTCTTC. Residues: CASRLAGNNEQFF. Together with reference TRBV14 and TRBJ2-1, the CDR3 gives the full variable domain: EAGVTQFPSHSVIEKGQTVTLRCDPISGHDNLYWYRRVMGKEIKFLLHFVKESKQDESGMPNNRFLAERTGGTYSTLKVQPAELEDSGVYFCASRLAGNNEQFFGPGTRLTVL.

The table lists this clonotype with many counts. The chain uses TRBV7-8 and TRBJ2-7, with 11 bases lining up with TRBD2. CDR1 is SGHVS, CDR2 FQNEAQ, per germline. V was clipped by 10 bases and J by 3 bases; unmatched bases: 5. The CDR3 has 13 amino acids. The CDR3 loop is CAIQTSGNYEQYF. CDR3 DNA sequence: TGTGCCATCCAGACTAGCGGGAACTACGAGCAGTACTTC.

This clonotype was recorded at least ten times. V gene TRBV2 combines with J gene TRBJ2-3; no clear D. The germline V gene encodes CDR1 SNHLY and CDR2 FYNNEI. The CDR3 length is 16 residues. With 3 bases removed from V and 3 bases from J, the gap between germline ends came to 16 bases. CDR3 DNA: TGTGCCAGCAGTGACAGAGTTCGCAGCCCGACAGATACGCAGTATTTT. It encodes CASSDRVRSPTDTQYF.

In its sample, this clonotype was seen many times. CDR3 residues: CAISESGRDEQFF. CDR3 DNA: TGTGCCATCAGTGAGTCAGGACGGGATGAGCAGTTCTTC. V and J are TRBV10-3 and TRBJ2-1, with D uncertain. The ends were cut back, 0 bases at V and 8 bases at J, with 8 bases in the middle. The CDR3 contains 13 residues. Germline values: CDR1 ENHRY, CDR2 SYGVKD.

This sequence joins TRBV9 and TRBJ2-1; 7 bases map to TRBD2. The CDR3 has 17 residues. The germline V gene has CDR1 SGDLS and CDR2 YYNGEE. V shed 0 bases, J shed 8 bases, and the junction held 14 bases outside the gene matches. CDR3 nucleotide sequence: TGTGCCAGCAGCGTAGCTGCGGGAGCTTTCAAAGTCTATGAGCAGTTCTTC. It is translated as CASSVAAGAFKVYEQFF.

This clonotype was seen only a few times. The chain is built from TRBV18 and TRBJ1-1; D gene ambiguous. The V and J ends lost 2 bases and 0 bases respectively, with 13 bases between them. The length of the CDR3 is 16 residues. Germline lookup yields CDR1 KGHSH and CDR2 LQKENI. CDR3 nucleotide sequence: TGTGCCAGCTCACCAACCCCAGTCGGGATGAACACTGAAGCTTTCTTT. Its translation is CASSPTPVGMNTEAFF.